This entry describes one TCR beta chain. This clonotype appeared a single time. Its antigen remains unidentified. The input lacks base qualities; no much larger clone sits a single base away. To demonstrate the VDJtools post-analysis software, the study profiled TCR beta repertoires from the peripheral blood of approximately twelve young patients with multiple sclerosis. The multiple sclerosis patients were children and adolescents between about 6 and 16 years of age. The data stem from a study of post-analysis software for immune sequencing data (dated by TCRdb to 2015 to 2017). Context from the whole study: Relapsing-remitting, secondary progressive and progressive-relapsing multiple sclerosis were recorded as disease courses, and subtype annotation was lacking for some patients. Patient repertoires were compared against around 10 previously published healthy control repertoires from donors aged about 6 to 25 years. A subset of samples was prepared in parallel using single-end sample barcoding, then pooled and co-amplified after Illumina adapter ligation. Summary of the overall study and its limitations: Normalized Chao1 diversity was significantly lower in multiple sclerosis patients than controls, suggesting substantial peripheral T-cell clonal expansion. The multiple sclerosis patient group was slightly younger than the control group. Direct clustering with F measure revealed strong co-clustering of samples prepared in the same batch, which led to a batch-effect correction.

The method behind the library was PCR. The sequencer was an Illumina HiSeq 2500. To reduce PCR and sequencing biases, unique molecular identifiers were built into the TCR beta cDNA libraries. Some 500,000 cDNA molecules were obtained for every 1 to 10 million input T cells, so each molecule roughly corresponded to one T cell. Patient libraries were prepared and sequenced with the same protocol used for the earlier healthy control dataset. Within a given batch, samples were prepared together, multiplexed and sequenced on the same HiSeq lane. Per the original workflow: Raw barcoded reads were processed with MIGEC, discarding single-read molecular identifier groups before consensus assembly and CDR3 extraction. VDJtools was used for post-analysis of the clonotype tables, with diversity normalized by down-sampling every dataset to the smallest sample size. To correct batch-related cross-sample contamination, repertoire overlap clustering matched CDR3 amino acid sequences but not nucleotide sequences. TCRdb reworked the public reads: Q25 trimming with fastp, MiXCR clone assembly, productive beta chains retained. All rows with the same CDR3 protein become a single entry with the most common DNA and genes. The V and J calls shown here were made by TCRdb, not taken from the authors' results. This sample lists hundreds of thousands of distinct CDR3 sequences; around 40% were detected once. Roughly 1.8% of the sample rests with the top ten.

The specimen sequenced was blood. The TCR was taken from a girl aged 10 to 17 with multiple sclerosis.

CDR3 loop: CASSQRANNEQFF. The DNA sequence is TGTGCCAGCAGCCAAAGGGCAAACAATGAGCAGTTCTTC. The sequence links TRBV7-8 to TRBJ2-1, with the D segment identity uncertain. V gives up 5 bases and J gives up 5 bases, and the segment between their germline ends measures 10 bases. CDR1 is given as SGHVS and CDR2 as FQNEAQ, both from the germline V gene. From the cysteine up to the phenylalanine, the CDR3 has a length of 13 residues. Left in the record is the CDR3 DNA by itself, 39 bases read in frame from the first base.